The clone carrying this T cell receptor beta chain has a handful of counts. Primers included in the PCR were 60 Vbeta and 13 Jbeta primers. Assay used: immunoSEQ multiplex PCR; TCRdb lists only in-frame clones, some missing. The data show over 90,000 clones, more than 75% seen once. This sample is drawn from a study of cytomegalovirus exposure and HLA in healthy donors. V was clipped by 5 bases and J by 7 bases; unmatched bases: 20. Germline V gene data show CDR1 as MRHNA and CDR2 as SNTAGT. The CDR3 runs 20 residues. Material for sequencing was PBMCs. This receptor was identified in a woman between 18 and 29 years old in good health and CMV-seropositive. The chain uses TRBV6-4 and TRBJ2-2; TRBD1 matches 12 bases. The CDR3 protein is CASSRRPASPGQGAGGELFF. DNA for the CDR3: TGTGCCAGCAGTCGGCGTCCTGCGTCGCCGGGACAGGGGGCCGGCGGGGAGCTGTTTTTT.